Each of the 28 T cell receptor beta chains below was sequenced from the same sample in a study of blood T cells in healthy people across ages. A second PCR of roughly 7 to 11 cycles used a sample-barcoded 5' primer and a J-beta primer mix. Via MiXCR, TCRdb re-called the 5' RACE reads, giving one row per CDR3 protein. In the table there are around 1,900,000 distinct CDR3 sequences, roughly 43% of which are singletons. The sample comprised blood. Receptor source: a human donor in good health.

In its sample, this clonotype was seen a few times. V is TRBV4-3 and J is TRBJ2-1, with D perhaps being TRBD1 or TRBD2 (5 bases each). The germline V gene has CDR1 LGHNA and CDR2 YSLEER. Trimming removed 5 bases from V and 2 bases from J, with 13 bases in between. CDR3 length equals 15 residues. CDR3 amino acids: CASSIRDPPYNEQFF. CDR3 nucleotides: TGCGCCAGCAGCATCCGGGACCCACCCTACAATGAGCAGTTCTTC.

The genes are TRBV29-1 and TRBJ1-1; TRBD1 agrees at 9 bases. CDR1 and CDR2 (germline): SQVTM, ANQGSEA. CDR3 length: 14 amino acids. V trimming: 3 bases; J trimming: 9 bases; junction bases outside the gene matches: 11. CDR3: CSVERQGVARKAFF. CDR3 bases: TGCAGCGTTGAGAGACAGGGGGTTGCGAGGAAAGCTTTCTTT.

The sample holds a few counts of this clonotype. The chain combines TRBV12-3 or TRBV12-4 with TRBJ1-5; TRBD1 agrees at 7 bases. CDR3 length equals 14 residues. Losses at the gene ends were 3 bases for V and 6 bases for J; bases not matched to a gene: 5. CDR3 sequence reads: CASSFGQGVQPQHF. The CDR3 region has the DNA TGTGCCAGCAGTTTCGGGCAGGGGGTTCAGCCCCAGCATTTT.

V usage is TRBV7-9 and J usage is TRBJ2-7; tentatively, D is TRBD2 (6 bases). Trimming stripped 1 base from V and 9 bases from J, with 16 bases between. CDR3 length: 14 amino acids. CDR1 SEHNR and CDR2 FQNEAQ come from the germline V gene (reference sequence). CDR3 sequence: CASSLGFRDSGQYF. Written as DNA, the CDR3 is TGTGCCAGCAGCTTAGGGTTCCGGGACTCGGGGCAGTACTTC.

V and J are TRBV7-2 and TRBJ2-1; a weak D match, TRBD2 (6 bases). This CDR3 contains 12 residues. The germline V gene has CDR1 SGHTA and CDR2 FQGNSA. The germline V and J ends were trimmed by 2 bases and 10 bases, with 9 bases remaining between them. In nucleotides, the CDR3 is TGTGCCAGCAGCTTATGGAGGGACGAGCAGTTCTTC. Encoded protein: CASSLWRDEQFF.

A few counts support this clonotype. The rearrangement joins TRBV6-2 or TRBV6-3 to TRBJ2-5, with D hard to call. V shed 0 bases and J shed 1 base, with 3 bases lying between them. CDR3 length: 13 amino acids. CDR1 and CDR2 (germline): MNHEY, SVGEGT. CDR3 bases: TGTGCCAGCAGTTACTCGGCCCAAGAGACCCAGTACTTC. Amino acids: CASSYSAQETQYF.

V usage is TRBV27 and J usage is TRBJ1-2; D is possibly TRBD1 (5 bases). The CDR3 runs 13 residues. V shed 5 bases and J shed 8 bases, with 15 bases lying between them. The germline V gene encodes CDR1 MNHEY and CDR2 SMNVEV (reference sequence). CDR3: CASSPYGGVGYTF. CDR3 nucleotide sequence: TGTGCCAGCAGTCCGTATGGGGGAGTCGGCTACACCTTC.

This clonotype was recorded a few times. This chain connects TRBV6-2 or TRBV6-3 to TRBJ2-6; D unclear. The CDR3 sequence is 15 residues long. V dropped 7 bases and J dropped 4 bases, with 14 bases sitting between them. Per germline, CDR1 MNHEY and CDR2 SVGEGT. In DNA, the CDR3 is TGTGCCAGCACCACACTTGTAGCAGGGGCCAACGTCCTGACTTTC. Translating gives CASTTLVAGANVLTF.

The V and J genes are TRBV2 and TRBJ2-5; D is unresolved. Germline V gene lookup returns CDR1 SNHLY and CDR2 FYNNEI. V lost 7 bases to trimming and J lost 2 bases, with 8 bases between them. The CDR3 spans 12 residues. CDR3 sequence (DNA): TGTGCCAGCAATCTAGGGCAAGAGACCCAGTACTTC. The encoded protein is CASNLGQETQYF.

The sample holds many counts of this clonotype. J is TRBJ1-5 and V is TRBV28, with D tentatively TRBD1 (6 bases). The germline gives CDR1 MDHEN, CDR2 SYDVKM. CDR3 size: 14 residues. V lost 6 bases, J lost 2 bases, and 11 bases lay in between. This CDR3 reads CASSGNRGNQPQHF. In DNA form, the CDR3 reads TGTGCCAGCAGCGGTAACAGGGGCAATCAGCCCCAGCATTTT.

There are a few counts of this clonotype. J is TRBJ2-4 and V is TRBV6-5; D gene unclear. The end of the DNA fits TRBJ2-7 better, so the J call may be wrong. The germline CDR1 and CDR2 sequences are MNHEY and SVGAGI. The CDR3 has 18 residues. The CDR3 protein is CASSYSSRMVSSNYEQYF. The CDR3 nucleotides read TGTGCCAGCAGTTACTCCTCCCGGATGGTCTCCTCGAACTACGAGCAGTACTTC.

This clonotype was observed a few times. The chain is built from TRBV7-9 and TRBJ1-1; possibly TRBD1 for D (6 bases). The length of the CDR3 is 19 residues. Per germline, CDR1 SEHNR and CDR2 FQNEAQ (reference sequence). The ends were cut back, 2 bases at V and 0 bases at J, with 22 bases in the middle. CDR3 nucleotides: TGTGCCAGCAGCTTAATGGGGGCGGGACAACTAACCATGAACACTGAAGCTTTCTTT. This codes for CASSLMGAGQLTMNTEAFF.

This clonotype occurred once. V gene TRBV15 combines with J gene TRBJ1-5; tentatively, D is TRBD1 (6 bases). The germline V and J ends were trimmed by 8 bases and 5 bases, with 19 bases remaining between them. The CDR3 covers 15 residues. Germline assignment: CDR1 LNHNV and CDR2 YYDKDF (reference sequence). The CDR3 reads CATQRGGGGYQPQHF. In DNA, the CDR3 is TGTGCCACCCAGAGGGGGGGTGGGGGTTATCAGCCCCAGCATTTT. Full variable domain (missing parts from reference TRBV15 and TRBJ1-5): DAMVIQNPRYQVTQFGKPVTLSCSQTLNHNVMYWYQQKSSQAPKLLFHYYDKDFNNEADTPDNFQSRRPNTSFCFLDIRSPGLGDTAMYLCATQRGGGGYQPQHFGDGTRLSIL.

The chain recombines TRBV7-3 with TRBJ1-1; possible D gene TRBD1, 6 bases. Germline V lookup: CDR1 SGHTA, CDR2 FQGTGA. This CDR3 region has 16 residues. V lost 5 bases and J 1 base, leaving 17 bases between the germline ends. CDR3 nucleotides: TGTGCCAGCAGCCCCATCGGGGGCATTGGGAACACTGAAGCTTTCTTT. Encoded protein: CASSPIGGIGNTEAFF.

With respect to this clonotype: The junction and the germline gene differ at one end; a read error may be behind it. The V call is TRBV7-9, the J call TRBJ2-3; no definite D call. Germline CDR1 is SEHNR and CDR2 is FQNEAQ (reference sequence). The CDR3 contains 16 residues. Here the CDR3 DNA reads TGTGCCAGCAGTTTAGTCGTCGCTACAAGCACAGATACGCAGTATTTT. Translating it yields CASSLVVATSTDTQYF.

This clonotype was recorded a few times. The chain uses TRBV7-6 and TRBJ2-1; 7 bases match TRBD1. From germline, CDR1 is SGHVS and CDR2 FNYEAQ. The J segment lost 3 bases and the V segment lost 2 bases, leaving 7 bases of the junction unmatched. The CDR3 runs 16 residues. DNA of the CDR3: TGTGCCAGCAGCTTAATCTTAACAGGGGACTACAATGAGCAGTTCTTC. Translation gives CASSLILTGDYNEQFF.

The V gene is TRBV7-2, the J gene TRBJ2-1; unclear D gene. The length of the CDR3 is 16 residues. Germline CDR1 SGHTA, CDR2 FQGNSA. Trimming shortened V by 0 bases and J by 7 bases, and 16 bases separated the two germline ends. CDR3 nucleotides: TGTGCCAGCAGCTTAGCAGTTCCCGGCAGGCGAAATGAGCAGTTCTTC. Translation gives CASSLAVPGRRNEQFF.

This clonotype was found a few times. The rearrangement uses TRBV5-1 and TRBJ2-3; TRBD2 aligns across 11 bases. Germline V CDR1 and CDR2: SGHRS, YFSETQ. V shed 1 base, J shed 1 base, and the junction held 11 bases outside the gene matches. CDR3 length: 19 residues. The CDR3 region is CASSLRRGSGGARTDTQYF. In DNA form, the CDR3 reads TGCGCCAGCAGCTTGCGGAGAGGTAGCGGGGGGGCTCGCACAGATACGCAGTATTTT.

The chain has TRBV4-2 and TRBJ2-5; perhaps TRBD1 as D (6 bases). CDR3 length equals 15 residues. From germline, CDR1 is LGHNA and CDR2 YNFKEQ. V was clipped by 5 bases and J by 5 bases, with 18 bases between them. The DNA of the CDR3 is TGTGCCAGCAGCGTACGCGCACAGGGTAGGGAGACCCAGTACTTC. As protein: CASSVRAQGRETQYF.

The J gene is TRBJ1-2, the V gene TRBV15; D is possibly TRBD1 (5 bases). From germline, CDR1 is LNHNV and CDR2 YYDKDF (reference sequence). Trimming stripped 0 bases from V and 7 bases from J, with 15 bases between. The CDR3 is made up of 15 amino acids. The chain's CDR3 is CATSRDTGLAGGYTF. CDR3 bases: TGTGCCACCAGCAGAGATACAGGCTTAGCGGGTGGCTACACCTTC.

The DNA of the CDR3 is TGCAGCGTTGAAGATGGTTGGGGGGTTGGGGCCAACGTCCTGACTTTC. It yields the protein CSVEDGWGVGANVLTF. This chain connects TRBV29-1 to TRBJ2-6, with D tentatively TRBD2 (6 bases). CDR3 size: 16 residues. The V end lost 0 bases, the J end lost 3 bases, and 12 bases lay between the germline ends. Germline lookup yields CDR1 SQVTM and CDR2 ANQGSEA. The full variable domain, its missing parts supplied by reference TRBV29-1 and TRBJ2-6, is SAVISQKPSRDICQRGTSLTIQCQVDSQVTMMFWYRQQPGQSLTLIATANQGSEATYESGFVIDKFPISRPNLTFSTLTVSNMSPEDSSIYLCSVEDGWGVGANVLTFGAGSRLTVL.

The chain recombines TRBV4-3 with TRBJ1-1; D is undetermined. Germline V gene sequence: CDR1 LGHNA, CDR2 YSLEER. V gave up 1 base and J gave up 5 bases, with 11 bases separating them. The CDR3 is made up of 14 amino acids. CDR3 in DNA: TGCGCCAGCAGCCAAGTTTACTCGGTGACTGAAGCTTTCTTT. Its protein is CASSQVYSVTEAFF.

The rearrangement joins TRBV7-2 to TRBJ1-5; no definite D call. The germline V gene has CDR1 SGHTA and CDR2 FQGNSA. Trimming shortened V by 5 bases and J by 3 bases, and 5 bases separated the two germline ends. The CDR3 loop spans 12 amino acids. The CDR3 loop reads CASSGPNQPQHF. The CDR3 DNA sequence: TGTGCCAGCAGCGGCCCCAATCAGCCCCAGCATTTT.

The rearrangement links TRBV5-1 to TRBJ1-1, with D unclear. Germline V gene data show CDR1 as SGHRS and CDR2 as YFSETQ. The V and J ends lost 4 bases and 10 bases respectively, with 17 bases between them. The CDR3 consists of 13 residues. The DNA for the CDR3 is TGCGCCAGCAGCCGGACTTTTGGGTTGCGAGCTTTCTTT. Translated: CASSRTFGLRAFF.

This clonotype was picked up a small number of times. The rearrangement joins TRBV10-3 to TRBJ2-1; D is possibly TRBD2 (6 bases). The germline V gene has CDR1 ENHRY and CDR2 SYGVKD. Deletions cut 8 bases from V and 0 bases from J, with 11 bases between. This CDR3 spans 14 amino acids. CDR3 bases: TGTGCCATCCGCGGGGTTAGCTCCTACAATGAGCAGTTCTTC. This translates into CAIRGVSSYNEQFF.

Only a few counts were recorded for this clonotype. The genes are TRBV5-1 and TRBJ1-2, with D possibly being TRBD1 (5 bases). V lost 5 bases to trimming and J lost 3 bases, with 14 bases between them. Germline lookup yields CDR1 SGHRS and CDR2 YFSETQ. This CDR3 comprises 14 residues. Written as DNA, the CDR3 is TGCGCCAGCAGTCGGGGGTTAGAGGACTATGGCTACACCTTC. It translates to CASSRGLEDYGYTF.

This sequence joins TRBV29-1 and TRBJ2-3; either TRBD1 or TRBD2 may fit D (6 bases each). This CDR3 contains 15 residues. Germline CDR1 and CDR2: SQVTM and ANQGSEA. V was clipped by 4 bases and J by 1 base, with 15 bases between them. This CDR3 is CSVGPLEGGTDTQYF. For the CDR3, the DNA is TGCAGCGTTGGGCCCTTGGAGGGGGGCACAGATACGCAGTATTTT.

The chain couples TRBV4-1 to TRBJ2-7; no definite D call. This CDR3 has 16 residues. Trimming took off 0 bases at V and 2 bases at J, with 14 bases between the two ends. Per germline, CDR1 MGHRA and CDR2 YSYEKL. As DNA, the CDR3 is TGCGCCAGCAGCCAAGACCCAGCCCGCCCTACCTACGAGCAGTACTTC. This gives the protein CASSQDPARPTYEQYF.